This T cell receptor (beta chain) stems from a study of blood T cell repertoires in COVID-19. Overall study: T cells, B-cell-depleted T cells, or PBMCs supplied cDNA or gDNA.

Only in-frame clones appear in the TCRdb table, and some are missing; sequencing was by immunoSEQ multiplex PCR. This table holds some 190,000 clones, around 84% found once. This clone showed up just a few times. The study drew participants aged about 18 to 89 years from 20 to 30 US areas. Clinical history reported by participants formed the basis on which cohorts were assigned. Sequencing was done on a sample of PBMCs or T cells enriched from blood (not recorded which). The sequence derives from a woman in her twenties or thirties who had been exposed to COVID-19.

In nucleotides, the CDR3 is TGTGCCAGCAGATCACAGGGGGCGGTCACCGGGGAGCTGTTTTTT. Its protein is CASRSQGAVTGELFF. The rearrangement links TRBV2 to TRBJ2-2, with TRBD1 matching 9 bases. Germline V lookup: CDR1 SNHLY, CDR2 FYNNEI. The CDR3 spans 15 residues. The ends lost 6 bases at V and 4 bases at J; junction bases unmatched: 6.